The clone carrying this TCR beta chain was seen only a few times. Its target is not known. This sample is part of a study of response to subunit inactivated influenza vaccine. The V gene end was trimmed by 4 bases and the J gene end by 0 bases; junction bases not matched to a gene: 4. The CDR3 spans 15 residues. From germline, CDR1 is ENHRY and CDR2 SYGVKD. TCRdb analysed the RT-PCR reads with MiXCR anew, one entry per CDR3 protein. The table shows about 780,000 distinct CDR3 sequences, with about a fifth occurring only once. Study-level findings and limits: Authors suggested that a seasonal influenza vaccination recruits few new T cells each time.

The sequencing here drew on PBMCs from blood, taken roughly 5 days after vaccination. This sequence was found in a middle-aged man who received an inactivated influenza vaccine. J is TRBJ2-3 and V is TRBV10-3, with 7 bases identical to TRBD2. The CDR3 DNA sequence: TGTGCCATCAGTGGGCTAGCGGCTAGCACAGATACGCAGTATTTT. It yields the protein CAISGLAASTDTQYF.